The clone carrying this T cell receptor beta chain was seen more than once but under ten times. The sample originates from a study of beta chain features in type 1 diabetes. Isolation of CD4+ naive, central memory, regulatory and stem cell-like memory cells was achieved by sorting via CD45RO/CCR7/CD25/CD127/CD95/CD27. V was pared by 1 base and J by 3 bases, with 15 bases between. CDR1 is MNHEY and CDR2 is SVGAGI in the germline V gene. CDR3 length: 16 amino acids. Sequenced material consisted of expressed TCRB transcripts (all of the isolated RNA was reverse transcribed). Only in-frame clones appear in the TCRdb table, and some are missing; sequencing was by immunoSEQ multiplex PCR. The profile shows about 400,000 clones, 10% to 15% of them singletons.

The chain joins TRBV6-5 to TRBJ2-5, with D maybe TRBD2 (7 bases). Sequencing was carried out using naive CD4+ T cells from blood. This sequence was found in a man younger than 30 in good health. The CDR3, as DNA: TGTGCCAGCAGTTACTGGGGGGGCTTAAAGAAAGAGACCCAGTACTTC. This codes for CASSYWGGLKKETQYF.